The 31 T cell receptor beta chains below were found in one sample sequenced in a study of beta chain features in type 1 diabetes. Since all of the isolated RNA was reverse transcribed, expressed TCRB transcripts were what got sequenced. Repertoires were generated with immunoSEQ multiplex PCR, while TCRdb's copy carries only in-frame clones and drops some. The repertoire consists of a few hundred thousand clones, with about 16% occurring once and the leading ten covering approximately 0.019%. Sequencing was carried out using naive CD4+ T cells from blood. The source is a woman under 30 in good health.

This clone was found a few times. The chain is built from TRBV4-3 and TRBJ2-7; 11 positions match TRBD2. There are 18 residues in the CDR3. CDR1 is LGHNA, CDR2 YSLEER, per germline. The junction had 8 bases not matched to a gene; V was cut back by 0 bases and J by 1 base. The CDR3 coding sequence is TGCGCCAGCAGCCAAGACTCCCAGACTAGCGGGACTTCCTACGAGCAGTACTTC. This translates into CASSQDSQTSGTSYEQYF.

This clone was seen a few times. The chain employs TRBV29-1 and TRBJ2-7; TRBD1 matches at 9 bases. The CDR3 has 11 amino acids. Germline CDR1 is SQVTM and CDR2 is ANQGSEA. The trim removed 7 bases at V and 10 bases at J, leaving 8 bases unmatched. The DNA for the CDR3 is TGCAGCGGTCACACAGGGGGCGCCCAGTACTTC. As protein: CSGHTGGAQYF.

The chain joins TRBV6-6 to TRBJ2-3; possibly TRBD2 for D (6 bases). Between the trimmed V and J ends, which lost 4 bases and 1 base, there was a span of 15 bases. The CDR3 totals 16 residues. Germline V gene sequence: CDR1 MNHNY, CDR2 SVGAGI (reference sequence). The CDR3 sequence is CASSSHSPSGTDTQYF. Written as DNA, the CDR3 is TGTGCCAGCAGTTCTCACAGCCCTAGCGGCACAGATACGCAGTATTTT.

This clone was seen a handful of times. V is TRBV4-3 and J is TRBJ1-2; D is undetermined. The CDR3 has 14 amino acids. Trimming shortened V by 0 bases and J by 4 bases, and 9 bases separated the two germline ends. CDR1 and CDR2 from the germline V gene are LGHNA and YSLEER. CDR3 amino acids: CASSQDRGSYGYTF. CDR3 DNA: TGCGCCAGCAGCCAAGATCGGGGAAGCTATGGCTACACCTTC.

This clone came up a few times. This sequence joins TRBV28 and TRBJ2-7; D is possibly TRBD1 (5 bases). Trimming stripped 4 bases from V and 2 bases from J, with 15 bases between. The CDR3 runs 15 residues. The germline V gene has CDR1 MDHEN and CDR2 SYDVKM. The CDR3 coding sequence is TGTGCCAGCAGTTCATGGGTTGACAGAACCTACGAGCAGTACTTC. Translation: CASSSWVDRTYEQYF.

This clone was detected a few times. The genes are TRBV7-2 and TRBJ2-7; 12 bases are shared with TRBD2. Germline V CDR1 and CDR2: SGHTA, FQGNSA. The trim removed 6 bases at V and 5 bases at J, leaving 2 bases unmatched. This CDR3 contains 13 residues. The chain's CDR3 is CASRLAGGHEQYF. The CDR3 DNA is TGTGCCAGCAGACTAGCGGGAGGACACGAGCAGTACTTC.

The chain couples TRBV5-4 to TRBJ1-1; TRBD1 aligns across 8 bases. Germline assignment: CDR1 SGHNT and CDR2 YYREEE (reference sequence). Trimming removed 3 bases from V and 0 bases from J; junction bases left unmatched: 1. CDR3 length equals 14 residues. The chain's CDR3 is CASSYRGMNTEAFF. DNA for the CDR3: TGTGCCAGCAGCTACAGGGGGATGAACACTGAAGCTTTCTTT.

This chain links TRBV30 with TRBJ1-5; D gene ambiguous. The germline gives CDR1 GTSNPN, CDR2 SVGIG (reference sequence). The length of the CDR3 is 17 residues. The V gene lost 0 bases and the J gene lost 0 bases, with 15 bases spanning the gap. CDR3 loop: CAWSVARSTHSNQPQHF. DNA of the CDR3: TGTGCCTGGAGTGTAGCTCGATCCACTCATAGCAATCAGCCCCAGCATTTT.

In its sample, this clone was seen many times. The rearrangement joins TRBV29-1 to TRBJ2-7, with unresolved D. Germline CDR1 and CDR2: SQVTM and ANQGSEA. The CDR3 has 10 residues. Trimming cost V 5 bases and J 6 bases, with 8 bases left between them. CDR3 protein: CSVSTVEQYF. CDR3 nucleotides: TGCAGCGTTTCAACAGTCGAGCAGTACTTC.

This clone was seen a handful of times. DNA for the CDR3: TGTGCCAGCAGTACAGCCCTAGCGGGAGGGTGGAATGAGCAGTTCTTC. Translating it yields CASSTALAGGWNEQFF. This chain uses TRBV27 with TRBJ2-1, with 12 positions matching TRBD2. Germline trimming cut 5 bases from V and 7 bases from J; bases unmatched to any gene: 9. CDR3 length: 16 residues. CDR1 and CDR2 (germline): MNHEY, SMNVEV (reference sequence).

This clone has a handful of counts. V usage is TRBV29-1 and J usage is TRBJ1-2; maybe TRBD1 (5 bases). Germline V gives CDR1 SQVTM, CDR2 ANQGSEA. The CDR3 sequence is 13 residues long. V dropped 7 bases and J dropped 7 bases, with 19 bases sitting between them. This CDR3 reads CSGGDPGGVGYTF. Written as DNA, the CDR3 is TGCAGCGGGGGCGATCCGGGAGGGGTTGGCTACACCTTC.

This clone was seen a few times. The chain has TRBV29-1 and TRBJ2-3; TRBD2 aligns across 8 bases. Per the germline V gene, CDR1 is SQVTM and CDR2 is ANQGSEA. The CDR3 sequence is 13 residues long. V was pared by 2 bases and J by 7 bases, with 5 bases of the junction left unmatched. DNA for the CDR3: TGCAGCGTTGAAATTAGCGGGACGAATACGCAGTATTTT. Its translation: CSVEISGTNTQYF.

This rearrangement joins TRBV29-1 to TRBJ2-2; 7 bases align to TRBD1. The CDR3 runs 15 residues. The V segment lost 6 bases and the J segment 0 bases; nucleotides outside the gene matches: 7. Germline V gene lookup returns CDR1 SQVTM and CDR2 ANQGSEA. CDR3: CSVEVGQSNTGELFF. CDR3 coding DNA: TGCAGCGTCGAGGTGGGACAGTCGAACACCGGGGAGCTGTTTTTT.

The V call is TRBV30, the J call TRBJ1-5; D not certain. Germline CDR1 is GTSNPN and CDR2 is SVGIG (reference sequence). The CDR3 covers 14 residues. Trimming stripped 0 bases from V and 1 base from J, with 7 bases between. The CDR3 loop reads CAWSVLESNQPQHF. The CDR3 nucleotides read TGTGCCTGGAGTGTACTCGAAAGCAATCAGCCCCAGCATTTT.

This rearrangement joins TRBV28 to TRBJ1-5; D perhaps matches TRBD1 (6 bases). V was pared by 6 bases and J by 7 bases, with 22 bases between. The CDR3 is 16 residues long. Germline CDR1 MDHEN, CDR2 SYDVKM. Here the CDR3 reads CASSLMGRGVEQPQHF. The DNA of the CDR3 is TGTGCCAGCAGCTTAATGGGCAGGGGAGTAGAACAGCCCCAGCATTTT. The whole variable domain, filled in from reference TRBV28 and TRBJ1-5, reads DVKVTQSSRYLVKRTGEKVFLECVQDMDHENMFWYRQDPGLGLRLIYFSYDVKMKEKGDIPEGYSVSREKKERFSLILESASTNQTSMYLCASSLMGRGVEQPQHFGDGTRLSIL.

This clone appeared a few times. The chain has TRBV30 and TRBJ1-3; possibly TRBD1 for D (6 bases). Germline V gene data show CDR1 as GTSNPN and CDR2 as SVGIG (reference sequence). The CDR3 has 15 residues. The germline V and J ends were trimmed by 3 bases and 4 bases, with 16 bases remaining between them. In DNA form, the CDR3 reads TGTGCCTGGAGGCCGCGGGGGCTTGCCGGAAACACCATATATTTT. Residues: CAWRPRGLAGNTIYF.

This chain links TRBV23-1 with TRBJ1-5; 8 bases line up with TRBD1. TRBV23-1 counts as an open reading frame of uncertain function. V was pared by 4 bases and J by 6 bases, with 8 bases of the junction left unmatched. This CDR3 spans 15 amino acids. The CDR3 nucleotides read TGCGCCAGCAGTCCGAGGACAGGGCCCAGTCAGCCCCAGCATTTT. It encodes CASSPRTGPSQPQHF.

This clone occurred a few times. This chain connects TRBV7-8 to TRBJ2-3, with unresolved D. V was pared by 5 bases and J by 0 bases, with 3 bases between. Looked up from germline, CDR1 is SGHVS and CDR2 is FQNEAQ. This CDR3 region has 12 residues. The CDR3 loop is CASSPSTDTQYF. CDR3 DNA sequence: TGTGCCAGCAGCCCAAGCACAGATACGCAGTATTTT.

This clone has more than one count but fewer than ten. V gene TRBV7-9 combines with J gene TRBJ1-2; D remains ambiguous. V was cut by 0 bases and J by 4 bases, with 9 bases left in between. CDR1 and CDR2 from the germline V gene are SEHNR and FQNEAQ (reference sequence). The CDR3 sequence is 14 residues long. As DNA, the CDR3 is TGTGCCAGCAGCTTAGCGACGGGAAGCTATGGCTACACCTTC. It codes for CASSLATGSYGYTF.

The chain combines TRBV2 with TRBJ2-7; 9 nucleotides agree with TRBD1. The J segment lost 2 bases and the V segment lost 5 bases, leaving 7 bases of the junction unmatched. From germline, CDR1 is SNHLY and CDR2 FYNNEI. CDR3 length equals 15 residues. CDR3 in DNA: TGTGCCAGCAGTTCCCCTGGACAGGGGACCTACGAGCAGTACTTC. Its protein product is CASSSPGQGTYEQYF.

The chain links TRBV4-3 to TRBJ1-4; maybe TRBD1 (5 bases). This CDR3 region has 17 residues. The V end lost 4 bases, the J end lost 0 bases, and 15 bases lay between the germline ends. Germline V gene lookup returns CDR1 LGHNA and CDR2 YSLEER. CDR3 sequence (DNA): TGCGCCAGCAGCCGACTCCTCCAGGGTGCAACTAATGAAAAACTGTTTTTT. As protein: CASSRLLQGATNEKLFF.

This clone has only a few counts. The V and J genes are TRBV15 and TRBJ2-3, with 9 nucleotides matching TRBD2. The V segment lost 1 base and the J segment 2 bases; nucleotides outside the gene matches: 4. This CDR3 has 16 amino acids. Germline CDR1 is LNHNV and CDR2 is YYDKDF (reference sequence). CDR3 region: CATSRGLAGSTDTQYF. The CDR3 DNA sequence: TGTGCCACCAGCAGAGGGCTAGCGGGATCCACAGATACGCAGTATTTT.

V usage is TRBV28 and J usage is TRBJ1-2; 7 bases fit TRBD1. Germline CDR1 is MDHEN and CDR2 is SYDVKM. V lost 7 bases, J lost 2 bases, and 4 bases stayed unmatched. CDR3 length: 13 residues. The CDR3 loop is CASTPGQNYGYTF. CDR3 DNA sequence: TGTGCCAGCACCCCGGGACAGAACTATGGCTACACCTTC.

The genes are TRBV30 and TRBJ2-7; the match to TRBD2 covers 10 bases. V trimming: 0 bases; J trimming: 4 bases; junction bases outside the gene matches: 6. The CDR3 loop spans 15 amino acids. CDR1 GTSNPN and CDR2 SVGIG come from the germline V gene (reference sequence). The CDR3 protein is CAWSVPGLAKYEQYF. Written as DNA, the CDR3 is TGTGCCTGGAGTGTCCCGGGACTAGCGAAGTACGAGCAGTACTTC.

The table lists this clone with a few counts. V is TRBV9 and J is TRBJ2-1, with 7 bases fitting TRBD2. Germline V gene sequence: CDR1 SGDLS, CDR2 YYNGEE. The CDR3 has 18 amino acids. With V trimmed by 0 bases and J by 10 bases, 19 bases remained unmatched. As DNA, the CDR3 is TGTGCCAGCAGCGTAGGGGCTAGCGGAGTCGCCGGTGGGGAGGAGCAGTTCTTC. It is translated as CASSVGASGVAGGEEQFF. Drawing the rest from reference TRBV9 and TRBJ2-1, the complete variable domain is DSGVTQTPKHLITATGQRVTLRCSPRSGDLSVYWYQQSLDQGLQFLIQYYNGEERAKGNILERFSAQQFPDLHSELNLSSLELGDSALYFCASSVGASGVAGGEEQFFGPGTRLTVL.

This clone was observed a handful of times. The CDR3 nucleotides are TGTGCCAGCAGCTCTCCCAGCGGCGGGGTCTATGGCTACACCTTC. This translates into CASSSPSGGVYGYTF. The V and J genes are TRBV5-4 and TRBJ1-2; D ambiguous. V lost 3 bases, J lost 4 bases, and 16 bases lay in between. The germline V gene encodes CDR1 SGHNT and CDR2 YYREEE (reference sequence). The CDR3 consists of 15 residues.

V usage is TRBV7-9 and J usage is TRBJ2-3; the D is unclear. The germline gives CDR1 SEHNR, CDR2 FQNEAQ (reference sequence). The CDR3 totals 14 residues. V lost 7 bases to trimming and J lost 0 bases, with 11 bases between them. CDR3: CASTEIESTDTQYF. In nucleotides, the CDR3 is TGTGCCAGCACTGAGATTGAGAGCACAGATACGCAGTATTTT.

The chain employs TRBV5-1 and TRBJ1-5, with TRBD1 matching 10 bases. V shed 4 bases and J 4 bases; nucleotides not matched to a gene: 5. The CDR3 spans 15 residues. Germline V gene sequence: CDR1 SGHRS, CDR2 YFSETQ. Here the CDR3 reads CASSPWTGGNQPQHF. The CDR3 region has the DNA TGCGCCAGCAGCCCATGGACAGGGGGAAATCAGCCCCAGCATTTT. Full variable domain (remainder filled in from reference TRBV5-1 and TRBJ1-5): KAGVTQTPRYLIKTRGQQVTLSCSPISGHRSVSWYQQTPGQGLQFLFEYFSETQRNKGNFPGRFSGRQFSNSRSEMNVSTLELGDSALYLCASSPWTGGNQPQHFGDGTRLSIL.

This clone was observed a few times. V usage is TRBV28 and J usage is TRBJ2-3; TRBD1 matches 12 bases. This CDR3 region has 17 residues. Germline V lookup: CDR1 MDHEN, CDR2 SYDVKM. V lost 5 bases to trimming and J lost 1 base; unmatched junction nucleotides: 7. The CDR3 is CASSGTGGGWGTDTQYF. CDR3 DNA sequence: TGTGCCAGCAGTGGGACAGGGGGCGGTTGGGGCACAGATACGCAGTATTTT.

This clone occurred a few times. This chain uses TRBV4-3 with TRBJ2-7; perhaps TRBD2 as D (7 bases). CDR1 and CDR2 from the germline V gene are LGHNA and YSLEER. Trimming took off 0 bases at V and 4 bases at J, with 13 bases between the two ends. CDR3 length: 15 amino acids. CDR3 nucleotides: TGCGCCAGCAGCCAAGATCGGGGGGCCGTATACGAGCAGTACTTC. Residues: CASSQDRGAVYEQYF.

The chain couples TRBV6-5 to TRBJ2-7, with TRBD2 identical over 8 bases. The CDR3 extends over 15 amino acids. The germline V gene encodes CDR1 MNHEY and CDR2 SVGAGI. V trimming: 0 bases; J trimming: 7 bases; junction bases outside the gene matches: 8. CDR3 residues: CASSYSVPGGREQYF. CDR3 sequence (DNA): TGTGCCAGCAGTTACTCGGTACCGGGAGGGAGGGAGCAGTACTTC.